This T cell receptor beta chain was sequenced during a study of cytomegalovirus exposure and HLA in healthy donors. Likely unrecorded immune exposures existed in these nominally healthy donors. Germline CDR1 is PRHDT and CDR2 is FYEKMQ (reference sequence). J was trimmed by 0 bases and V by 3 bases; bases with no gene match: 6. The CDR3 loop spans 16 amino acids. As for this clone: The antigen is unknown.

Study-wide points: The availability of immune exposure information extended only to CMV serostatus.

With 60 Vbeta and 13 Jbeta primers, the PCR was carried out. Only in-frame clones appear in the TCRdb table, and some are missing; sequencing was by immunoSEQ multiplex PCR. The data show 130,000 or so clones, approximately 80% seen once. The sequence was obtained from a man aged 25-45 years in good health and CMV-seronegative. The specimen was PBMCs. V and J are TRBV13 and TRBJ1-1, with 8 bases matching TRBD1. The CDR3 region has the DNA TGTGCCAGCAGCTTTGGAGGACAGGGCATGAACACTGAAGCTTTCTTT. Protein product: CASSFGGQGMNTEAFF.